This passage covers 8 T cell receptor beta chains from one sample sequenced in a study of blood T cell repertoires in COVID-19. The repertoire was sequenced with immunoSEQ multiplex PCR; TCRdb's copy has only in-frame clones and lacks some. This sample has a few hundred thousand clones, with around nine tenths found just once. Material for sequencing was peripheral blood. The receptor source for this set is a woman in her seventies with COVID-19, enrolled during active disease.

The J gene is TRBJ2-2, the V gene TRBV10-1, with 7 nucleotides matching TRBD1. The V gene end was trimmed by 6 bases and the J gene end by 4 bases; junction bases not matched to a gene: 5. The germline V gene encodes CDR1 WNHNN and CDR2 SYGVQD (reference sequence). This CDR3 is 14 amino acids long. The CDR3 reads CASRKDRTTGELFF. For the CDR3, the DNA is TGCGCCAGCAGGAAGGACAGGACCACCGGGGAGCTGTTTTTT.

This clone has just a few counts. The chain employs TRBV27 and TRBJ2-5, with 7 bases that match TRBD1. This CDR3 comprises 16 residues. Germline CDR1 and CDR2: MNHEY and SMNVEV (reference sequence). J lost 3 bases, V lost 0 bases, and 7 bases had no gene match. This CDR3 reads CASSLSPPGTEETQYF. Written as DNA, the CDR3 is TGTGCCAGCAGTTTATCGCCCCCCGGGACAGAAGAGACCCAGTACTTC.

The V gene is TRBV28, the J gene TRBJ1-6, with D maybe TRBD1 (5 bases). Germline V gene lookup returns CDR1 MDHEN and CDR2 SYDVKM. The CDR3 spans 14 residues. V was cut by 7 bases and J by 7 bases, with 14 bases left in between. The CDR3 region is CASTLGGDNSPLHF. CDR3 bases: TGTGCCAGCACCCTCGGAGGGGACAATTCACCCCTCCACTTT.

This clone showed up just once. The chain carries TRBV7-2 and TRBJ1-1; a weak D match, TRBD1 (6 bases). The length of the CDR3 is 14 residues. CDR1 SGHTA and CDR2 FQGNSA come from the germline V gene. Trimming took 10 bases from V and 3 from J, leaving 18 bases between them. The CDR3 region has the DNA TGTGCCACCCGACAGGAGGGAGGGCACACTGAAGCTTTCTTT. This gives the protein CATRQEGGHTEAFF.

In DNA form, the CDR3 reads TGTGCCAGCAAGGGGGGGGCAGGTCCTGGAAACACCATATATTTT. This codes for CASKGGAGPGNTIYF. The chain links TRBV2 to TRBJ1-3, with D possibly matching TRBD1 (6 bases). This CDR3 has 15 residues. The germline V and J ends were trimmed by 7 bases and 2 bases, with 15 bases remaining between them. Germline-derived CDR1 and CDR2 are SNHLY and FYNNEI.

The gene calls are TRBV18 and TRBJ2-1; 9 nucleotides align to TRBD2. The CDR3 spans 16 residues. V shed 2 bases and J 2 bases; nucleotides not matched to a gene: 4. Germline assignment: CDR1 KGHSH and CDR2 LQKENI. The CDR3 is CASSPLPSGTYNEQFF. CDR3 in DNA: TGTGCCAGCTCACCATTGCCTAGCGGGACCTACAATGAGCAGTTCTTC.

The rearrangement joins TRBV20-1 to TRBJ1-2; D call uncertain. This CDR3 has 14 residues. Germline lookup yields CDR1 DFQATT and CDR2 SNEGSKA (reference sequence). V gave up 3 bases and J gave up 5 bases, with 16 bases separating them. CDR3 sequence (DNA): TGCAGTGCTAGTGTCTCCCAGGCATTTTATGGCTACACCTTC. Amino acid sequence: CSASVSQAFYGYTF.

The chain is built from TRBV2 and TRBJ1-1, with D possibly being TRBD1 (6 bases). Trimming took 10 bases from V and 6 from J, leaving 15 bases between them. Germline values: CDR1 SNHLY, CDR2 FYNNEI. The CDR3 is made up of 12 amino acids. The CDR3 spells CAIHHGGAEAFF. The CDR3 DNA reads TGTGCCATTCACCATGGGGGCGCTGAAGCTTTCTTT.